Shown below are 5 T cell receptor beta chains from a single sample sequenced in a study of shared clonotypes between healthy human individuals. Naive CD8 cells, CD45RO-negative and positively selected for CCR7, excluded terminally differentiated effector memory CD45RA+ cells. Data came from immunoSEQ multiplex PCR; TCRdb stores just in-frame clones and leaves some out. The table records about 580,000 clones, more than 95% of them present only once. Material: naive CD8+ T cells sorted from blood. The receptor source for this set is a man aged 25-40 years in good health.

The gene calls are TRBV4-3 and TRBJ2-7; a weak D match, TRBD2 (6 bases). The germline V and J ends were trimmed by 0 bases and 6 bases, with 6 bases remaining between them. Germline assignment: CDR1 LGHNA and CDR2 YSLEER. The CDR3 runs 12 residues. The CDR3 DNA reads TGCGCCAGCAGCCAAGAGGGAGGCGAGCAGTACTTC. This translates into CASSQEGGEQYF.

V usage is TRBV4-1 and J usage is TRBJ2-7; D might be TRBD1 (6 bases). Germline values: CDR1 MGHRA, CDR2 YSYEKL. The V end lost 2 bases, the J end lost 4 bases, and 15 bases lay between the germline ends. The CDR3 extends over 15 amino acids. DNA of the CDR3: TGCGCCAGCAGCCAAACTACAGGGAGTAGGTACGAGCAGTACTTC. This codes for CASSQTTGSRYEQYF.

The chain links TRBV5-6 to TRBJ2-1; possibly TRBD1 for D (5 bases). The CDR3 is made up of 15 amino acids. Trimming pared 2 bases from V and 7 bases from J, leaving 16 bases between. CDR1 and CDR2 from the germline V gene are SGHDT and YYEEEE. Here the CDR3 reads CASSFLPTGKNEQFF. The CDR3, as DNA: TGTGCCAGCAGCTTCCTCCCTACAGGCAAAAATGAGCAGTTCTTC.

The chain employs TRBV28 and TRBJ2-2; 8 positions agree with TRBD1. Germline-derived CDR1 and CDR2 are MDHEN and SYDVKM. This CDR3 contains 16 residues. V trimming: 4 bases; J trimming: 5 bases; junction bases outside the gene matches: 9. The chain's CDR3 is CASSSPGTGATGELFF. In nucleotides, the CDR3 is TGTGCCAGCAGTTCCCCCGGGACAGGAGCTACCGGGGAGCTGTTTTTT.

V usage is TRBV28 and J usage is TRBJ1-1; 7 nucleotides agree with TRBD1. Germline assignment: CDR1 MDHEN and CDR2 SYDVKM. V shed 3 bases and J 1 base; nucleotides not matched to a gene: 2. The CDR3 spans 14 residues. CDR3 amino acids: CASSFTGANTEAFF. In nucleotides, the CDR3 is TGTGCCAGCAGTTTCACAGGGGCGAACACTGAAGCTTTCTTT.